A selection of T cell receptor beta chains follows, all from one sample in a study of CD8+CD57+ T cells in acquired aplastic anemia. TCRdb re-derived calls from the reads in MiXCR, one entry per CDR3 protein. The table includes roughly 190,000 distinct CDR3 sequences, 40% to 55% detected once. Material for sequencing was sorted CD4+, CD8+, or CD8+CD57+ T cells (not recorded which) from PBMCs. These receptors all come from a human donor with aplastic anemia. CDR3s include the opening cysteine and the closing phenylalanine or tryptophan. Each record gives: D gene, V gene, clone size, J gene, CDR3 protein, CDR3 DNA. The D gene is left open where the match is weak. Size tells how often a clone was seen (once, few, many) or the class of an expanded clone, and some rows leave it out.

D gene: NA
V gene: TRBV7-7
clone size: many
J gene: TRBJ2-1
CDR3 protein: CASSLSLRGTLFF
CDR3 DNA: TGTGCTAGCAGCTTATCCCTCCGAGGGACTCTGTTCTTC

D gene: NA
V gene: TRBV5-6
clone size: NA
J gene: TRBJ2-3
CDR3 protein: CASSLAGAMDTQYF
CDR3 DNA: TGTGCCAGCAGCTTGGCCGGGGCCATGGATACGCAGTATTTT

D gene: TRBD2
V gene: TRBV19
clone size: NA
J gene: TRBJ2-6
CDR3 protein: CASSSLAGGPAGANVLTF
CDR3 DNA: TGTGCCAGTAGTAGCTTAGCGGGAGGGCCCGCAGGGGCCAACGTCCTGACTTTC

D gene: NA
V gene: TRBV9
clone size: many
J gene: TRBJ2-1
CDR3 protein: CASSVGVNNEQFF
CDR3 DNA: TGTGCCAGCAGCGTAGGGGTTAACAATGAGCAGTTCTTC

D gene: TRBD2
V gene: TRBV7-6
clone size: NA
J gene: TRBJ2-7
CDR3 protein: CASSKLAGPRDEQYF
CDR3 DNA: TGTGCCAGCAGCAAATTAGCGGGACCTCGGGACGAGCAGTACTTC

D gene: NA
V gene: TRBV20-1
clone size: NA
J gene: TRBJ2-3
CDR3 protein: CSAEFSDTQYF
CDR3 DNA: TGCAGTGCTGAATTCTCAGATACGCAGTATTTT

D gene: NA
V gene: TRBV7-8
clone size: few
J gene: TRBJ1-1
CDR3 protein: CASSLENTEAFF
CDR3 DNA: TGTGCCAGCAGCTTAGAGAACACTGAAGCTTTCTTT

D gene: TRBD1
V gene: TRBV5-1
clone size: NA
J gene: TRBJ1-4
CDR3 protein: CASSPDRAREKLFF
CDR3 DNA: TGCGCCAGCAGCCCGGACAGGGCCCGAGAAAAACTGTTTTTT

D gene: NA
V gene: TRBV20-1
clone size: NA
J gene: TRBJ2-5
CDR3 protein: CSGRRGMETQYF
CDR3 DNA: TGCAGTGGTAGGAGGGGGATGGAGACCCAGTACTTC

D gene: TRBD2
V gene: TRBV7-3
clone size: NA
J gene: TRBJ2-2
CDR3 protein: CASSPSGRNTGELFF
CDR3 DNA: TGTGCCAGCAGCCCTAGCGGGAGGAACACCGGGGAGCTGTTTTTT

D gene: TRBD1
V gene: TRBV2
clone size: NA
J gene: TRBJ1-6
CDR3 protein: CASSPDRGRLDSPLHF
CDR3 DNA: TGTGCCAGCTCCCCGGACAGGGGGCGTTTGGATTCACCCCTCCACTTT

D gene: NA
V gene: TRBV19
clone size: NA
J gene: TRBJ2-5
CDR3 protein: CASSMQGQTQYF
CDR3 DNA: TGTGCCAGTAGTATGCAGGGACAGACCCAGTACTTC

D gene: NA
V gene: TRBV3-1
clone size: few
J gene: TRBJ1-1
CDR3 protein: CASSPRAWNTEAFF
CDR3 DNA: TGTGCCAGCAGCCCCCGGGCCTGGAACACTGAAGCTTTCTTT

D gene: NA
V gene: TRBV7-9
clone size: NA
J gene: TRBJ1-2
CDR3 protein: CASSFPGGNGYTF
CDR3 DNA: TGTGCCAGCAGCTTCCCAGGAGGGAATGGCTACACCTTC

D gene: NA
V gene: TRBV24-1
clone size: NA
J gene: TRBJ2-3
CDR3 protein: CATSPGTDTQYF
CDR3 DNA: TGTGCCACCAGCCCAGGCACAGATACGCAGTATTTT

D gene: NA
V gene: TRBV2
clone size: few
J gene: TRBJ1-2
CDR3 protein: CASSEEVGYGYTF
CDR3 DNA: TGTGCCAGCAGTGAGGAAGTGGGCTATGGCTACACCTTC

D gene: TRBD1
V gene: TRBV15
clone size: NA
J gene: TRBJ2-7
CDR3 protein: CATSSRQGTSYEQYF
CDR3 DNA: TGTGCCACCAGCAGCCGACAGGGTACGTCCTACGAGCAGTACTTC

D gene: NA
V gene: TRBV9
clone size: NA
J gene: TRBJ1-1
CDR3 protein: CASGGSNTEAFF
CDR3 DNA: TGTGCCAGCGGAGGATCGAACACTGAAGCTTTCTTT

D gene: NA
V gene: TRBV7-2
clone size: NA
J gene: TRBJ2-2
CDR3 protein: CASSLGGGATALFF
CDR3 DNA: TGTGCCAGCAGCTTAGGCGGGGGCGCGACAGCGTTGTTTTTT

D gene: NA
V gene: TRBV30
clone size: NA
J gene: TRBJ2-2
CDR3 protein: CAWRGTGNTGELFF
CDR3 DNA: TGTGCCTGGAGGGGAACAGGGAACACCGGGGAGCTGTTTTTT

D gene: NA
V gene: TRBV20-1
clone size: NA
J gene: TRBJ2-7
CDR3 protein: CSARPSSGRSYEQYF
CDR3 DNA: TGCAGTGCTAGACCCTCCTCCGGGAGATCCTACGAGCAGTACTTC

D gene: NA
V gene: TRBV7-2
clone size: many
J gene: TRBJ1-6
CDR3 protein: CASSLTGTYNSPLHF
CDR3 DNA: TGTGCCAGCAGCTTAACAGGGACCTATAATTCACCCCTCCACTTT

D gene: NA
V gene: TRBV5-1
clone size: many
J gene: TRBJ1-2
CDR3 protein: CASSPGQDYGYTF
CDR3 DNA: TGCGCCAGCAGCCCAGGCCAGGACTATGGCTACACCTTC

D gene: TRBD2
V gene: TRBV20-1
clone size: NA
J gene: TRBJ2-7
CDR3 protein: CSAGLAGGRGYEQYF
CDR3 DNA: TGCAGTGCTGGACTAGCGGGAGGGCGGGGATACGAGCAGTACTTC

D gene: TRBD1
V gene: TRBV29-1
clone size: few
J gene: TRBJ2-1
CDR3 protein: CSCNRGTGNEQFF
CDR3 DNA: TGCAGCTGTAACAGGGGCACGGGCAATGAGCAGTTCTTC

D gene: TRBD2
V gene: TRBV5-5
clone size: NA
J gene: TRBJ2-7
CDR3 protein: CASSLVGTSGAPEQYF
CDR3 DNA: TGTGCCAGCAGCTTGGTTGGGACTAGCGGGGCTCCGGAGCAGTACTTC

D gene: TRBD2
V gene: TRBV10-3
clone size: NA
J gene: TRBJ2-7
CDR3 protein: CAISGVSGKDPYEQYF
CDR3 DNA: TGTGCCATCAGTGGAGTTAGCGGGAAGGACCCCTACGAGCAGTACTTC

D gene: NA
V gene: TRBV19
clone size: NA
J gene: TRBJ1-1
CDR3 protein: CASSPGWNTEAFF
CDR3 DNA: TGTGCCAGTAGCCCAGGGTGGAACACTGAAGCTTTCTTT

D gene: NA
V gene: TRBV9
clone size: NA
J gene: TRBJ2-7
CDR3 protein: CASSVSGLGSYEQYF
CDR3 DNA: TGTGCCAGCAGCGTCTCGGGACTCGGCTCCTACGAGCAGTACTTC

D gene: NA
V gene: TRBV28
clone size: many
J gene: TRBJ1-6
CDR3 protein: CASNVRPNSPLHF
CDR3 DNA: TGTGCCAGCAATGTAAGGCCTAATTCACCCCTCCACTTT

D gene: TRBD2
V gene: TRBV7-2
clone size: many
J gene: TRBJ2-1
CDR3 protein: CASGGRAYNEQFF
CDR3 DNA: TGTGCCAGCGGCGGGAGGGCGTACAATGAGCAGTTCTTC

D gene: TRBD2
V gene: TRBV20-1
clone size: NA
J gene: TRBJ2-3
CDR3 protein: CSAQGLAGDVWTDTQYF
CDR3 DNA: TGCAGTGCTCAGGGACTAGCGGGGGATGTGTGGACAGATACGCAGTATTTT

D gene: NA
V gene: TRBV25-1
clone size: NA
J gene: TRBJ1-5
CDR3 protein: CASSASLAGQPQRF
CDR3 DNA: TGTGCCAGCAGTGCTAGTTTAGCAGGACAGCCCCAGCGTTTT

D gene: TRBD2
V gene: TRBV20-1
clone size: many
J gene: TRBJ2-1
CDR3 protein: CSEELAGGKGHEQFF
CDR3 DNA: TGCAGTGAGGAACTAGCGGGAGGGAAAGGGCATGAGCAGTTCTTC

D gene: TRBD1
V gene: TRBV5-1
clone size: many
J gene: TRBJ2-1
CDR3 protein: CASSLVQGGYNEQFF
CDR3 DNA: TGCGCCAGCAGCTTGGTACAGGGGGGATACAATGAGCAGTTCTTC

D gene: TRBD2
V gene: TRBV9
clone size: many
J gene: TRBJ2-1
CDR3 protein: CASGGGGSGYDNEQFF
CDR3 DNA: TGTGCCAGTGGGGGTGGCGGGAGCGGGTATGACAATGAGCAGTTCTTC

D gene: TRBD1
V gene: TRBV25-1
clone size: NA
J gene: TRBJ2-1
CDR3 protein: CASSSAGGGQFF
CDR3 DNA: TGTGCCAGCAGTTCTGCAGGGGGCGGGCAGTTCTTC

D gene: NA
V gene: TRBV4-1
clone size: NA
J gene: TRBJ1-2
CDR3 protein: CASSPRERDGYTF
CDR3 DNA: TGCGCCAGCAGCCCCCGGGAAAGGGATGGCTACACCTTC

D gene: NA
V gene: TRBV14
clone size: many
J gene: TRBJ1-1
CDR3 protein: CASSQGREAFF
CDR3 DNA: TGTGCCAGCAGCCAAGGACGTGAAGCTTTCTTT

D gene: NA
V gene: TRBV19
clone size: NA
J gene: TRBJ2-7
CDR3 protein: CATGSGTKNVYEQYF
CDR3 DNA: TGTGCCACCGGCTCCGGGACAAAAAACGTTTACGAGCAGTACTTC

D gene: NA
V gene: TRBV6-5
clone size: many
J gene: TRBJ1-2
CDR3 protein: CASIGRNYGYTF
CDR3 DNA: TGTGCCAGCATCGGACGGAACTATGGCTACACCTTC

D gene: TRBD1
V gene: TRBV10-3
clone size: once
J gene: TRBJ1-1
CDR3 protein: CAISDLGRTGSMNTEAFF
CDR3 DNA: TGTGCCATCAGTGATCTAGGCCGGACAGGGTCTATGAACACTGAAGCTTTCTTT